This paragraph reports one T cell receptor (beta chain). V lost 4 bases, J lost 3 bases, and 3 bases stayed unmatched. The CDR3 is made up of 13 amino acids. Germline-derived CDR1 and CDR2 are SQVTM and ANQGSEA. The data are from a study of blood T cell repertoires in COVID-19. Overall study context: The cDNA or gDNA used as material had been derived from T cells, B-cell-depleted T cells, or PBMCs.

Original data processing: By means of reference gene primer amplification, nucleated cell counts were estimated. Measured with immunoSEQ multiplex PCR; TCRdb has only the in-frame clones, and not every one. V, J and clone size are taken as reported in that table, and D and trimming were inferred from the DNA itself. The table includes 95,000 to 150,000 clones, around 90% detected once. The source is a woman in her forties or fifties with active or convalescent COVID-19. Source material: peripheral blood. V is TRBV29-1 and J is TRBJ1-5; 7 bases line up with TRBD1. The CDR3 region has the DNA TGCAGCGTTGGTACAGGGGTCAATCAGCCCCAGCATTTT. Translated: CSVGTGVNQPQHF.